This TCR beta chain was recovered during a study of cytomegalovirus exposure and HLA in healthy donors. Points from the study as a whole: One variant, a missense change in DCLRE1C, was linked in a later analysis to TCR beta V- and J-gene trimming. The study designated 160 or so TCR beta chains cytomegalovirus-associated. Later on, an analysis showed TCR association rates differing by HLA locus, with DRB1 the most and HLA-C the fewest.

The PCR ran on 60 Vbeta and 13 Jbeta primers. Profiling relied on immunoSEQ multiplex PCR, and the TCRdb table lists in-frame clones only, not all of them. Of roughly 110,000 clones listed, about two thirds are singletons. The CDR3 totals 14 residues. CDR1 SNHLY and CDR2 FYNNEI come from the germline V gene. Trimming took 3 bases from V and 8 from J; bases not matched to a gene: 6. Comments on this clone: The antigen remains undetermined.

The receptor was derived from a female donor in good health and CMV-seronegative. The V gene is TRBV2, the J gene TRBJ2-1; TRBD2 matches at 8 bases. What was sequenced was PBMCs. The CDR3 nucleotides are TGTGCCAGCAGTGATCGTTCCGGGAGGGATGAGCAGTTCTTC. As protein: CASSDRSGRDEQFF.